This T cell receptor (beta chain) was documented in a study of Ad26.COV2.S vaccination and SARS-CoV-2 variants. V was cut by 0 bases and J by 12 bases, with 10 bases left in between. Germline CDR1 is SGHRS and CDR2 is YFSETQ. This CDR3 contains 12 residues. Study-level findings and limits: Assessments of TCR breadth and depth may have underestimated the total T cell responses.

TCRdb's copy holds only in-frame clones and misses some; the assay was immunoSEQ multiplex PCR. The sample includes around 320,000 clones, roughly 91% of them seen just once. Described treatment: 19 received Ad26.COV2.S at low or high dose, single or two shots; roughly 5 received placebo; per-sample allocation not given. Sampling was done on day 63 after the first vaccine or placebo injection. A single count supports this clone. Its antigen is as yet unknown. The sample consisted of peripheral blood, taken in a trial of Ad26.COV2.S vaccine versus placebo. The rearrangement joins TRBV5-1 to TRBJ2-1, with D possibly called TRBD1 or TRBD2 (6 bases each). The TCR sequence derives from a person aged 18 to 65 who received the Ad26.COV2.S COVID-19 vaccine or a placebo. The CDR3 is CASSLVQGGQFF. For the CDR3, the DNA is TGCGCCAGCAGCTTGGTACAGGGAGGGCAGTTCTTC.